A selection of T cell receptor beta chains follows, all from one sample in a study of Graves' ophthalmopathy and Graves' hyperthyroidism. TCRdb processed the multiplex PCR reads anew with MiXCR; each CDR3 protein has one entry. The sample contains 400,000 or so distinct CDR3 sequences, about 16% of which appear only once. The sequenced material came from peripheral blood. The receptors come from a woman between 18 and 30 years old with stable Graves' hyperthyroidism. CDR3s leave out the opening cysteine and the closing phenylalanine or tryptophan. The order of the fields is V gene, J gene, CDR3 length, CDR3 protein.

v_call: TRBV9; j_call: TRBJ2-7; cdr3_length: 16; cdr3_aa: ASPTARGGPVYSYEQY
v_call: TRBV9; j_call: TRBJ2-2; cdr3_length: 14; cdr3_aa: ASSGGGVGTTGELF
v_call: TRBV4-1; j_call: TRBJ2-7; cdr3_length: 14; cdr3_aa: ASSRPPQGGNAEQY
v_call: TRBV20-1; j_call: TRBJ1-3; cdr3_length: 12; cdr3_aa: SARFQFSGNTIY
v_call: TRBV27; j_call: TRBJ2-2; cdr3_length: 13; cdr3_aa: ASSLRDRGSGELF
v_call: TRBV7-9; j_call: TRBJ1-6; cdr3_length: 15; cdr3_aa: ASSPLRQGGNNSPLH
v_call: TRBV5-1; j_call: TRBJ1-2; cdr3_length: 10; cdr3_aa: ASSQDMSGYT
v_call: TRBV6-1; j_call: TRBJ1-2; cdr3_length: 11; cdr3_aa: ASRSGQLHGYT
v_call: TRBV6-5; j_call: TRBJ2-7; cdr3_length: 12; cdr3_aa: ASMVSGGSYEQY
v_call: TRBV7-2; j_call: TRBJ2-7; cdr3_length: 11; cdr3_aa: ASRDSISYEQY
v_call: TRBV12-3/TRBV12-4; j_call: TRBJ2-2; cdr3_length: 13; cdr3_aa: ASSLKGVETGELF
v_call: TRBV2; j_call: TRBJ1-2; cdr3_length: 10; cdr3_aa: ASRGTSYGYT
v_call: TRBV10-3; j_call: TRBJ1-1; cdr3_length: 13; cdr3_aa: ATPGWRGSAPEAF
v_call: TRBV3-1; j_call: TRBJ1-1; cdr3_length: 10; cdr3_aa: ASSHGSVEAF
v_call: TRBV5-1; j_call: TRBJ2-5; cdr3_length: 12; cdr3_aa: ASSSGTGKETQY
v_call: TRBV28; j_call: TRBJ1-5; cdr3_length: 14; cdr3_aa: ASSSQLYRGRQPQH
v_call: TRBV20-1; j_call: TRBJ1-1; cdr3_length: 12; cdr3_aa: SAPYRDSNTEAF
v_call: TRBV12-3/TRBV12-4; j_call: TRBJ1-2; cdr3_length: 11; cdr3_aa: ASNSGGGYGYT
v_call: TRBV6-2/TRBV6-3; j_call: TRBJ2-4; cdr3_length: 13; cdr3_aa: ASRGHGGPKNIQY
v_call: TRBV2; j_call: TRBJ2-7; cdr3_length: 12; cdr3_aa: ASSVKDIGYEQY
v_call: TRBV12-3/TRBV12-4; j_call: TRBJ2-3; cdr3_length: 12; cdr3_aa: ASSPGGVADTQY
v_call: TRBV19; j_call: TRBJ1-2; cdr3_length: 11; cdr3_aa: ASEGVPNYGYT
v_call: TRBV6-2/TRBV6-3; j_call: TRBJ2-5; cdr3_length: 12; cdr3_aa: ASSYGTLQETQY
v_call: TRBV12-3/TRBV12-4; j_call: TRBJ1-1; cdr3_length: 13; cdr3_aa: ASRPPGQGRTEAF
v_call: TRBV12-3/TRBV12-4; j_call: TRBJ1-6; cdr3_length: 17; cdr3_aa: ASRPGQGVSLNINSPLH
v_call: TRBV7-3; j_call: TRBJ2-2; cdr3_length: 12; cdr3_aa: ASSLLISTGELF
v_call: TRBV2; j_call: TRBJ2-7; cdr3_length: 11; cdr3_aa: ASKGMRTYEQY
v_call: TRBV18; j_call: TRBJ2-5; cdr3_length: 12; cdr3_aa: ASYRGAGQETQY